This T cell receptor beta chain was captured by sequencing in a study of blood T cell repertoires in COVID-19. Turning to the study itself: Acute-phase and convalescent COVID-19 samples originated in the United States, Italy and Spain. Nucleic acid was either cDNA or gDNA, and it came from T cells, B-cell-depleted T cells, or PBMCs.

Original methodology: How many nucleated cells were present was estimated from reference gene primer amplification. The assay was immunoSEQ multiplex PCR, and TCRdb's table has in-frame clones only and misses some. That table is the source of V, J and clone size, and D and trimming were worked out from the DNA. The sample shows under 150,000 clones, approximately 84% of them seen only once. The CDR3 runs 15 residues. V trimming: 5 bases; J trimming: 4 bases; junction bases outside the gene matches: 7. Germline lookup yields CDR1 SGHAT and CDR2 FQNNGV. The sample comprised peripheral blood. The source of this sequence is a woman aged 55-70 years with acute or convalescent COVID-19. The chain uses TRBV11-2 and TRBJ1-1; TRBD1 matches at 10 bases. CDR3 bases: TGTGCCAGCAGCCCTCAGACAGGGGGCTTCACTGAAGCTTTCTTT. It codes for CASSPQTGGFTEAFF.